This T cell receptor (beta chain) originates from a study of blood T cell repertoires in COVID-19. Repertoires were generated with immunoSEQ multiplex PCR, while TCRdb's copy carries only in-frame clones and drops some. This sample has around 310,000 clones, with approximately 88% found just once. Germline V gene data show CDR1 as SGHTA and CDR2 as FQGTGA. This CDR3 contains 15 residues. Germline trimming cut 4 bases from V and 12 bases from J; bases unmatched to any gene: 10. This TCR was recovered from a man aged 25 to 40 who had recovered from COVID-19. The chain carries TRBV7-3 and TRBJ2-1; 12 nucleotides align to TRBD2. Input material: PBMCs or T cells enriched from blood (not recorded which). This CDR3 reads CASSSGLAGPSGQFF. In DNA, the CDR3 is TGTGCCAGCAGCTCAGGACTAGCGGGACCTTCCGGGCAGTTCTTC.